These 12 T cell receptor beta chains originate from one sample sequenced in a study of prognosis after radiotherapy for stage I lung cancer. Multiplex PCR, run in two rounds, amplified TCR beta CDR3 from genomic DNA. Primers specific to each TRBV and TRBJ gene drove first-round PCR. TCRdb re-derived calls from the multiplex PCR reads in MiXCR, one entry per CDR3 protein. Among 30,000 or so distinct CDR3 sequences listed, around 29% were seen once. This sample comprised PBMCs, obtained before or after stereotactic body radiation therapy (not recorded which). The receptors here all came from a donor over 45 with non-small cell lung cancer.

Ten or more counts support this clonotype. V gene TRBV4-1 combines with J gene TRBJ2-3, with D maybe TRBD2 (5 bases). Trimming stripped 4 bases from V and 6 bases from J, with 11 bases between. Looked up from germline, CDR1 is MGHRA and CDR2 is YSYEKL. This CDR3 is built from 13 residues. The CDR3 loop reads CASSLRGSDTQYF. DNA for the CDR3: TGCGCCAGCAGCCTTCGCGGGTCGGATACGCAGTATTTT.

The chain couples TRBV3-1 to TRBJ2-7, with D hard to call. The germline V gene encodes CDR1 LGHDT and CDR2 YNNKEL (reference sequence). The CDR3 has 13 amino acids. The V and J ends lost 5 bases and 3 bases respectively, with 11 bases between them. The CDR3 DNA reads TGTGCCAGCAGCGACGGCAGGAACTACGAGCAGTACTTC. Its translation: CASSDGRNYEQYF.

This clonotype has only one observation. The chain joins TRBV6-5 to TRBJ1-5, with a tentative D call TRBD1 (5 bases). This CDR3 comprises 17 residues. V was pared by 0 bases and J by 5 bases, with 17 bases between. The germline V gene encodes CDR1 MNHEY and CDR2 SVGAGI. As DNA, the CDR3 is TGTGCCAGCAGTTACTCGTCGGCAGGGCGAGGGGATCAGCCCCAGCATTTT. This translates into CASSYSSAGRGDQPQHF.

In regard to this clonotype: A read error is likely here: a far larger clone is one base away. The gene calls are TRBV6-5 and TRBJ1-3, with D tentatively TRBD1 (5 bases). There are 14 residues in the CDR3. Looked up from germline, CDR1 is MNHEY and CDR2 is SVGAGI. V lost 5 bases and J 8 bases, leaving 16 bases between the germline ends. CDR3 protein: CASSPTTVKDTIYF. In nucleotides, the CDR3 is TGTGCCAGCAGTCCCACGACAGTGAAGGACACCATATATTTT.

This clonotype was seen many times. The chain carries TRBV4-2 and TRBJ1-2; TRBD1 aligns across 7 bases. This CDR3 is built from 16 residues. The J segment lost 8 bases and the V segment lost 3 bases, leaving 15 bases of the junction unmatched. In germline, CDR1 is LGHNA, CDR2 YNFKEQ. This chain's CDR3 is CASSQSGAGQGGGYTF. The DNA of the CDR3 is TGTGCCAGCAGCCAGTCAGGGGCAGGGCAGGGGGGCGGCTACACCTTC.

This chain joins TRBV7-9 and TRBJ1-4; D remains unclear. This CDR3 comprises 15 residues. Trimming stripped 4 bases from V and 5 bases from J, with 14 bases between. Germline V CDR1 and CDR2: SEHNR, FQNEAQ (reference sequence). CDR3 DNA: TGTGCCAGCAGCTCGACCTCAATGGCCAATGAAAAACTGTTTTTT. This codes for CASSSTSMANEKLFF.

This clonotype was seen repeatedly, ten times or more. The CDR3 is CASSQVWTGAEQYF. The CDR3 DNA is TGCGCCAGCAGCCAAGTTTGGACAGGGGCCGAGCAGTACTTC. The genes are TRBV4-1 and TRBJ2-7; 9 nucleotides match TRBD1. In germline, CDR1 is MGHRA, CDR2 YSYEKL. The CDR3 consists of 14 residues. Germline trimming cut 1 base from V and 6 bases from J; bases unmatched to any gene: 4.

Points on this clonotype: In this CDR3 the conserved last residue, phenylalanine or tryptophan, is missing, so a read error is likely. The chain links TRBV5-1 to TRBJ1-6; 7 nucleotides agree with TRBD1. From germline, CDR1 is SGHRS and CDR2 YFSETQ. The CDR3 has 15 residues. The CDR3 DNA is TGCGCCAGCAGCTCCGGGGAGGGACAGAATTCGCCCCTCCACTCT. Translation: CASSSGEGQNSPLHS.

The V gene is TRBV6-1, the J gene TRBJ2-1; 7 bases line up with TRBD2. The V and J ends lost 8 bases and 4 bases, in that order; junction bases with no gene match: 5. This CDR3 is built from 13 residues. In germline, CDR1 is MNHNS, CDR2 SASEGT. The CDR3 DNA follows: TGTGCCAGCCGGGGGGACTTTTACAATGAGCAGTTCTTC. Translation: CASRGDFYNEQFF.

The sample holds many counts of this clonotype. The V and J genes are TRBV20-1 and TRBJ2-7; D remains unclear. Per the germline V gene, CDR1 is DFQATT and CDR2 is SNEGSKA (reference sequence). Trimming took 2 bases from V and 3 from J, leaving 11 bases between them. The CDR3 has 13 amino acids. CDR3 coding DNA: TGCAGTGCTAGAATCCCACTGGGCTACGAGCAGTACTTC. This codes for CSARIPLGYEQYF.

By its share, this clonotype is medium-sized. The genes are TRBV27 and TRBJ2-1, with D perhaps assigned TRBD1 or TRBD2 (5 bases each). The CDR3 has 14 amino acids. From germline, CDR1 is MNHEY and CDR2 SMNVEV (reference sequence). V was cut by 0 bases and J by 9 bases, with 12 bases left in between. CDR3: CASSLSRGVREQFF. The CDR3 DNA reads as TGTGCCAGCAGTTTATCGAGAGGGGTTCGTGAGCAGTTCTTC.

This chain uses TRBV28 with TRBJ1-2; TRBD1 matches at 10 bases. The germline gives CDR1 MDHEN, CDR2 SYDVKM. This CDR3 comprises 15 residues. Unmatched junction bases numbered 7, after V lost 5 bases and J lost 4 bases. The CDR3 is CASSTGTGAPYGYTF. The CDR3 DNA reads as TGTGCCAGCAGTACCGGGACAGGGGCACCCTATGGCTACACCTTC.